One T cell receptor (beta chain) is described in this entry. Its antigen is not identified. Every TCR library consumed around 4,000 ng of total RNA. TCRdb re-called the 5' RACE reads and shows each CDR3 protein once, DNA omitted. The repertoire table contains tens of thousands of distinct CDR3 sequences. These data originate in a study of monozygotic twins with inflammatory bowel disease. The CDR3 loop spans 18 amino acids. Germline V lookup: CDR1 MNHNS, CDR2 SASEGT. Broader study findings: TCRbeta diversity (inverse Simpson) was lower in IBD patients than in healthy co-twins. Repertoire similarity did not separate concordant from discordant twins, possibly from limited power. Clonotype sharing was lower in IBD patients than healthy twins, most markedly with disease activity.

The sample was blood. This TCR was recovered from a human donor with ulcerative colitis or Crohn's disease, or a healthy co-twin of an affected twin (not recorded which). This chain uses TRBV6-1 with TRBJ1-2. Here the CDR3 reads CASSPYLGLAGSNYGYTF.